This paragraph reports one T cell receptor (beta chain). The data stem from a study of blood T cell repertoires in COVID-19. The overall study: PBMCs, B-cell-depleted T cells, or T cells provided the cDNA or gDNA that made up the material.

Enrolled through a virtual design, the participants were between roughly 18 and 90 years of age and came from under 30 US areas. Two negative PCRs, clearance, or symptom resolution were required of recovered Cohort 3 donors. The CDR3 totals 14 residues. Losses at the gene ends were 5 bases for V and 9 bases for J; bases not matched to a gene: 13. The germline V gene encodes CDR1 MNHEY and CDR2 SMNVEV (reference sequence). Per the authors' pipeline: Estimated nucleated cell counts came from reference gene primer amplification. The method was immunoSEQ multiplex PCR; TCRdb's version includes in-frame clones alone and lacks a portion of them. V and J calls and clone size come straight from that table; D and trimming were deduced from the DNA. The repertoire has some 400,000 clones, around 92% of them found once; the top ten carry 1.7%.

The chain uses TRBV27 and TRBJ2-7; 7 bases agree with TRBD1. The sequenced sample consisted of PBMCs or T cells enriched from blood (not recorded which). The clonotype was recovered from a woman aged 30 to 39 who had recovered from COVID-19. CDR3: CASSPGTVVAWQYF. CDR3 sequence (DNA): TGTGCCAGCAGTCCCGGGACAGTTGTGGCCTGGCAGTACTTC.